This T cell receptor (beta chain) emerged from a study of shared clonotypes between healthy human individuals. Study observations and caveats: Clonotypes shared by all four sorted-subset donors had higher generation probabilities than non-shared clonotypes. Clonotype sharing among donors was expected to depend on sequencing depth. Sharing across four donors was highest in naive CD4 (around 5%) and lowest in memory CD8 (approximately 0.4%).

Caucasian adults living in Nashville, Tennessee, provided all samples. In regard to this clone: Antigen: not known.

Clones were sequenced by immunoSEQ multiplex PCR, and TCRdb holds only the in-frame ones, with some missing. The profile shows approximately 530,000 clones, approximately 95% of them singletons. This CDR3 has 16 residues. The germline gives CDR1 MNHEY, CDR2 SMNVEV (reference sequence). V gave up 2 bases and J gave up 5 bases, with 15 bases separating them. The sample consisted of naive CD4+ T cells sorted from blood. Described subset: CD45RA+ positively selected. The TCR comes from a woman in her thirties in good health. The chain carries TRBV27 and TRBJ2-2; D possibly uses TRBD1 or TRBD2 (6 bases each). The CDR3 region is CASSLKGGVGTGELFF. Written as DNA, the CDR3 is TGTGCCAGCAGTTTAAAGGGGGGCGTGGGTACCGGGGAGCTGTTTTTT.